This T cell receptor beta chain was profiled in a study of blood T cells in healthy people across ages (dated by TCRdb to the mid-2010s). About the investigation overall: In model experiments, roughly one uniquely barcoded TCR beta cDNA molecule per two T cells was captured by template switching. Two additional independent replicas of 1 million unique cDNA reads from the same blood draw were analyzed for two donors (one aged 18 to 30 and one aged 80 or older). The donors were split into four age groups: young (average roughly 15 years), middle-aged (about 40), aged (more than 60) and long-lived (roughly 86). To track age-related changes in TCR beta repertoire diversity, the study relied on deep sequencing normalized with unique cDNA molecular identifiers.

With respect to this clonotype: Its antigen has not been determined. Base qualities are not provided; no much larger clone lies one nucleotide away.

The donors were 40 or so Caucasian individuals from Russia, aged 6 to 90 years, who were systemically healthy. Approximately 9.3 milliliters of peripheral blood were collected from each donor into EDTA-treated Vacutainer tubes. Ficoll-Paque density-gradient centrifugation was used to isolate PBMCs, with at least 6.5 million per sample. Total RNA was extracted from PBMCs with Trizol reagent, with at least 6 micrograms obtained per sample. Naive CD45RAhigh/CD27high T cell percentages were measured by flow cytometry on a PBMC aliquot from every donor. To prepare the library, 5' RACE was applied. Sequencing instrument: Illumina HiSeq 2500. A second PCR of about 6 to 11 cycles was performed with a sample-barcoded 5' primer and a J-beta primer mix. A unique molecular identifier was introduced onto each TCR beta cDNA molecule by a template-switch 5' adaptor carrying 12 random nucleotides. Each sample yielded at least 2.5 million CDR3-containing paired-end reads. First-strand cDNA was synthesized from all RNA with the Mint cDNA synthesis kit, primed by a TRBC-specific oligonucleotide. Following uracil-DNA glycosylase treatment, all cDNA underwent a first 18-cycle PCR with the universal primers M1SS and BC2_uni_R. The study's own analysis went as follows. Normalization of each sample was performed by random selection of 1 million high-quality reads, each carrying a distinct molecular identifier. Instead of being binned into consensus sequences, reads that shared molecular identifiers were thrown out. CDR3 identification, clonotype clustering and error correction used MiTCR with a Q25 quality threshold and the strictest error-elimination algorithm. A nonparametric unseen species model with Euler transformation was used to estimate a lower bound on total TCR beta diversity. TCRdb took the public reads, trimmed them with fastp at Q25, ran MiXCR for clone calling and kept in-frame beta chains. Records with the same CDR3 protein are collapsed into one entry carrying the most frequent genes and DNA. TCRdb, rather than the study authors, made the V and J calls. For this sample there are approximately 780,000 distinct CDR3 sequences; under 30% appear just once. The leading ten clones occupy over 2.5% of the sample.

In the germline V gene (reference sequence), CDR1 corresponds to DFQATT and CDR2 to SNEGSKA. From cysteine to phenylalanine, the CDR3 is 12 amino acids long. Only CDR3 DNA remains: 36 bases, in frame from the first base. At the junction V is shortened by 5 bases and J by 1 base, with 6 bases in between. The paper's findings and limits, for the study overall: Observed TCR beta diversity per million T cells fell roughly linearly with age, and a significant reduction was already apparent by age about 43. Observed TCR beta diversity correlated strongly with the percentage of naive T cells measured by flow cytometry. Estimates of total diversity based on one million sequenced T cells were regarded as lower bounds and as underestimates. Because donor CMV infection status was unknown, age-related changes in expanded clonotypes were potentially confounded. Compared with the aged group, more naive CD4+ T cells, fewer expanded clones and increased TCR diversity were shown by the long-lived group, suggesting age selection. Conclusive comparison of naive and antigen-experienced compartments was prevented by the profiling of bulk unsorted PBMCs.

The sample was also reused in another study, on T cells of mothers and their children. As noted in the second study: Nine systemically healthy Caucasian individuals, comprising three mothers and their six children, were included as donors. cDNA synthesis consumed the entire amount of extracted RNA, loaded at 1.5 ug RNA in each 15 ul reaction. In the second PCR, the M1S primer added sample barcodes and 2-4 random nucleotides. Over 9 million TCR beta CDR3 reads came from each mother, compared with roughly 2.8 million reads from each child. Thymic selection similarly shapes TCR recombination output in related and unrelated pairs, with minor effect from inherited differences. Normalized repertoire overlap in related mother-child pairs was always slightly higher than in unrelated mother-child pairs, but the difference was never significant. With a sensitivity of approximately 100 clones per million clonotypes, no persistent microchimeric T cell clones were detected. Deep NGS was used in the study to compare the TCR beta repertoires of mothers and children and to look for features that separate related mother-child pairs from unrelated individuals. On average, the children were approximately 11 +/- 4 years old, while the mothers were about 37 +/- 4 years old. After adapter ligation was performed with NEBNext reagents, the libraries were sequenced on an Illumina HiSeq 2000 with 100+100 nt paired-end reads. To prevent cross-contamination, the mother and child libraries were prepared one month apart and sequenced in separate runs. For each donor, between 500,000 and 2,000,000 distinct TCR beta clonotypes were identified. Naive TCR beta clonotypes were estimated from low-frequency clonotypes matched to each donor's FACS-determined naive share, without sorting.

This sequence uses TRBV20-1 and TRBJ1-5, with an unclear D gene assignment. The TCR originated in a boy under 18 in good health. The sequenced sample consisted of blood. The nucleotide sequence is given as TGCAGTGCTTACACGAGCAATCAGCCCCAGCATTTT. Its protein product is CSAYTSNQPQHF.